This T cell receptor (beta chain) was observed in a study of cytomegalovirus exposure and HLA in healthy donors. Germline lookup yields CDR1 SGHDT and CDR2 YYEEEE. This CDR3 has 14 residues. V lost 1 base to trimming and J lost 4 bases, with 11 bases between them. The PCR used 60 Vbeta and 13 Jbeta primers. Produced via immunoSEQ multiplex PCR; TCRdb's table is partial and in-frame only. The table lists over 60,000 clones, 60% to 75% of them singletons. With regard to this clone: Its antigen remains unidentified.

Findings and caveats of the study: In vitro experiments confirmed that three CMV-associated chains were specific for CMV antigens. Later work found that TCR association rates differed between HLA loci; DRB1 had the most and HLA-C the fewest. Accurate prediction of HLA-A and HLA-B alleles (for most subjects) was reportedly achieved from TCR beta sequences.

This clonotype originated in a male donor in good health and CMV-seropositive. The material sequenced was PBMCs. V and J are TRBV5-6 and TRBJ1-2; unclear D gene. For the CDR3, the DNA is TGTGCCAGCAGCTTGAAGCGGCGTCCCTATGGCTACACCTTC. Its translation is CASSLKRRPYGYTF.